These 18 T cell receptor beta chains came from one sample sequenced in a study of response to subunit inactivated influenza vaccine. MiXCR, applied by TCRdb to the RT-PCR reads, yields one record per CDR3 protein. The table has 500,000 to 750,000 distinct CDR3 sequences, about 14% seen once. Here the sequenced sample was PBMCs from blood, taken roughly 12 days after vaccination. The source is a man aged 50 to 59 who received an inactivated influenza vaccine.

The chain uses TRBV4-3 and TRBJ1-6; 10 bases align to TRBD1. The CDR3 runs to 18 residues. J gave up 3 bases and V 0 bases, and 5 bases lay outside the gene matches. The germline CDR1 and CDR2 sequences are LGHNA and YSLEER. Written as DNA, the CDR3 is TGCGCCAGCAGCCAAGAGCTCTGGACAGGGGGCTATAATTCACCCCTCCACTTT. It encodes CASSQELWTGGYNSPLHF.

This clonotype has at least ten counts. The J gene is TRBJ2-3, the V gene TRBV6-5; D remains ambiguous. V was pared by 0 bases and J by 0 bases, with 4 bases between. Per germline, CDR1 MNHEY and CDR2 SVGAGI. The CDR3 covers 14 residues. In nucleotides, the CDR3 is TGTGCCAGCAGTTACTCGGCTAGCACAGATACGCAGTATTTT. Translating gives CASSYSASTDTQYF.

The rearrangement joins TRBV20-1 to TRBJ2-3; weak D call: TRBD2 (6 bases). V was pared by 8 bases and J by 5 bases, with 20 bases between. Germline-derived CDR1 and CDR2 are DFQATT and SNEGSKA (reference sequence). This CDR3 is 14 amino acids long. The CDR3 region has the DNA TGCAGTATCCGGGACTCCACTTCGGGAGATACGCAGTATTTT. Its protein is CSIRDSTSGDTQYF.

This clonotype was observed a handful of times. The V gene is TRBV6-2 or TRBV6-3, the J gene TRBJ1-1, with unresolved D. Looked up from germline, CDR1 is MNHEY and CDR2 is SVGEGT. Trimming took 1 base from V and 1 from J, leaving 13 bases between them. The CDR3 is 16 amino acids. DNA of the CDR3: TGTGCCAGCAGTTACTATTACTACGACACGAACACTGAAGCTTTCTTT. It specifies CASSYYYYDTNTEAFF.

V gene TRBV20-1 combines with J gene TRBJ2-2; the match to TRBD2 covers 11 bases. Germline values: CDR1 DFQATT, CDR2 SNEGSKA (reference sequence). The V gene end was trimmed by 1 base and the J gene end by 2 bases; junction bases not matched to a gene: 9. The CDR3 is 18 residues long. In nucleotides, the CDR3 is TGCAGTGCTAGAGGCCTCCTTCTAGCGGGGGGTAACACCGGGGAGCTGTTTTTT. Its translation is CSARGLLLAGGNTGELFF.

The rearrangement links TRBV5-1 to TRBJ2-7, with D uncertain. The V and J ends lost 0 bases and 1 base respectively, with 11 bases between them. This CDR3 is 15 amino acids long. The germline CDR1 and CDR2 sequences are SGHRS and YFSETQ. Here the CDR3 reads CASSLGWTPSYEQYF. The CDR3, as DNA: TGCGCCAGCAGCTTGGGTTGGACGCCTTCCTACGAGCAGTACTTC.

This clonotype was observed a handful of times. The J gene is TRBJ2-7, the V gene TRBV5-1; no clear D. V lost 4 bases and J lost 3, with 11 bases in between. The CDR3 is 13 amino acids. CDR1 SGHRS and CDR2 YFSETQ come from the germline V gene. DNA for the CDR3: TGCGCCAGCAGCACGGCCGATTACTACGAGCAGTACTTC. Translated, it gives CASSTADYYEQYF.

This clonotype was detected ten times or more. The chain links TRBV12-3 or TRBV12-4 to TRBJ2-5; tentative D call: TRBD2 (6 bases). Trimming cost V 6 bases and J 2 bases, with 16 bases left between them. The CDR3 has 15 amino acids. The CDR3 DNA follows: TGTGCCAGCAGCATAGGAGGGGTCACGCAAGAGACCCAGTACTTC. It specifies CASSIGGVTQETQYF.

V usage is TRBV7-9 and J usage is TRBJ2-1; weak D call: TRBD1 (7 bases). This CDR3 is built from 21 residues. The V gene lost 5 bases and the J gene lost 0 bases, with 29 bases spanning the gap. The germline V gene has CDR1 SEHNR and CDR2 FQNEAQ (reference sequence). CDR3: CASSRRGTDFGGPSSYNEQFF. The CDR3 nucleotides read TGTGCCAGCAGCCGAAGGGGGACAGACTTTGGGGGGCCGAGCTCCTACAATGAGCAGTTCTTC. The variable domain in full, completed from reference TRBV7-9 and TRBJ2-1, reads DTGVSQNPRHKITKRGQNVTFRCDPISEHNRLYWYRQTLGQGPEFLTYFQNEAQLEKSRLLSDRFSAERPKGSFSTLEIQRTEQGDSAMYLCASSRRGTDFGGPSSYNEQFFGPGTRLTVL.

The CDR3 DNA reads TGTGCCAGCAGTTTGGACCCCTACGCCTACGAGCAGTACTTC. As protein: CASSLDPYAYEQYF. This chain joins TRBV12-3 or TRBV12-4 and TRBJ2-7; D call uncertain. V lost 3 bases, J lost 2 bases, and 11 bases lay in between. CDR3 length: 14 amino acids.

This sequence joins TRBV12-3 or TRBV12-4 and TRBJ2-2; no reliable D call. Trimming stripped 5 bases from V and 0 bases from J, with 13 bases between. CDR3 length: 16 amino acids. This chain's CDR3 is CASSPHRVSNTGELFF. The DNA of the CDR3 is TGTGCCAGCAGTCCTCATAGGGTATCGAACACCGGGGAGCTGTTTTTT.

This clonotype was observed a few times. The gene calls are TRBV20-1 and TRBJ2-1, with 14 positions matching TRBD2. The CDR3 is 14 residues long. V lost 2 bases and J lost 8; bases outside the gene matches: 2. Looked up from germline, CDR1 is DFQATT and CDR2 is SNEGSKA (reference sequence). The DNA for the CDR3 is TGCAGTGCTAGAAGACTAGCGGGAGGGGATGAGCAGTTCTTC. Translation gives CSARRLAGGDEQFF.

This clonotype was detected ten times or more. The chain links TRBV20-1 to TRBJ1-2, with D unclear. CDR1 and CDR2 (germline): DFQATT, SNEGSKA (reference sequence). Trimming pared 6 bases from V and 2 bases from J, leaving 16 bases between. The CDR3 has 14 amino acids. CDR3 loop: CSANEGAANYGYTF. The CDR3 DNA reads as TGCAGTGCGAACGAGGGTGCCGCAAACTATGGCTACACCTTC.

The chain recombines TRBV15 with TRBJ2-3, with 9 bases identical to TRBD1. The germline V gene has CDR1 LNHNV and CDR2 YYDKDF (reference sequence). V was pared by 2 bases and J by 4 bases, with 10 bases of the junction left unmatched. There are 17 residues in the CDR3. This chain's CDR3 is CATSRYGMGQGPDTQYF. In nucleotides, the CDR3 is TGTGCCACCAGCAGATATGGCATGGGACAGGGCCCAGATACGCAGTATTTT. Full variable domain (rest looked up from reference TRBV15 and TRBJ2-3): DAMVIQNPRYQVTQFGKPVTLSCSQTLNHNVMYWYQQKSSQAPKLLFHYYDKDFNNEADTPDNFQSRRPNTSFCFLDIRSPGLGDTAMYLCATSRYGMGQGPDTQYFGPGTRLTVL.

This chain joins TRBV2 and TRBJ1-5; 8 nucleotides match TRBD1. CDR1 is SNHLY and CDR2 is FYNNEI in the germline V gene. The CDR3 contains 15 residues. J was trimmed by 7 bases and V by 4 bases; bases with no gene match: 9. CDR3: CASSVDRALGQPQHF. The CDR3 DNA follows: TGTGCCAGCAGTGTGGACAGGGCCCTTGGGCAGCCCCAGCATTTT. The full variable domain, its missing parts supplied by reference TRBV2 and TRBJ1-5, is EPEVTQTPSHQVTQMGQEVILRCVPISNHLYFYWYRQILGQKVEFLVSFYNNEISEKSEIFDDQFSVERPDGSNFTLKIRSTKLEDSAMYFCASSVDRALGQPQHFGDGTRLSIL.

V and J are TRBV4-3 and TRBJ1-2; possibly TRBD1 for D (5 bases). This CDR3 is 19 amino acids long. The germline gives CDR1 LGHNA, CDR2 YSLEER. V was clipped by 7 bases and J by 0 bases, with 27 bases between them. The CDR3 protein is CASTQSAHGKGSPNYGYTF. The CDR3 coding sequence is TGCGCCAGCACGCAATCCGCGCACGGCAAGGGGAGCCCTAACTATGGCTACACCTTC.

There are many counts of this clonotype. The chain couples TRBV12-3 or TRBV12-4 to TRBJ1-1; the match to TRBD1 covers 8 bases. The J segment lost 5 bases and the V segment lost 5 bases, leaving 10 bases of the junction unmatched. The CDR3 runs 15 residues. CDR3 sequence: CASSRTGLGETEAFF. CDR3 DNA sequence: TGTGCCAGCAGTCGGACAGGGCTTGGTGAGACTGAAGCTTTCTTT.

This clonotype was observed a single time. The rearrangement uses TRBV18 and TRBJ2-5; no firm D call. The CDR3 sequence is 12 residues long. Germline CDR1 and CDR2: KGHSH and LQKENI. The V end was cut by 9 bases, the J end by 1 base, with 9 bases between. CDR3 sequence reads: CASAKGQETQYF. The CDR3 region has the DNA TGTGCCAGTGCAAAGGGCCAAGAGACCCAGTACTTC.